A single sample is the source of the 3 T cell receptor beta chains below, sequenced in a study of shared clonotypes between healthy human individuals. TCRdb's table, derived via immunoSEQ multiplex PCR, lists solely in-frame clones and lacks some. This table has 1,100,000 or so clones, around 78% appearing once. The sequenced sample consisted of memory CD4+ T cells from PBMCs. The subset denotes: CD45RA-negative fraction. The receptors stem from a young man in good health. Some clones in this sample may be carry-over from other donors' samples.

The chain joins TRBV4-2 to TRBJ2-3, with 9 bases lining up with TRBD1. The length of the CDR3 is 16 residues. J lost 6 bases, V lost 4 bases, and 11 bases had no gene match. CDR1 is LGHNA, CDR2 YNFKEQ, per germline. The DNA for the CDR3 is TGTGCCAGCAGCCCCGGACAGGGGACTACATGGGATACGCAGTATTTT. Encoded protein: CASSPGQGTTWDTQYF.

The chain couples TRBV6-6 to TRBJ1-5; D might be TRBD1 (6 bases). Germline V gene lookup returns CDR1 MNHNY and CDR2 SVGAGI (reference sequence). V was pared by 7 bases and J by 6 bases, with 19 bases between. CDR3 length: 15 residues. CDR3 sequence reads: CASTQTVTGTQPQHF. CDR3 DNA sequence: TGTGCCAGCACCCAAACCGTTACAGGGACTCAGCCCCAGCATTTT.

V is TRBV19 and J is TRBJ2-1; 10 bases line up with TRBD2. V was clipped by 5 bases and J by 7 bases; unmatched bases: 17. This CDR3 has 18 amino acids. CDR1 is LNHDA and CDR2 is SQIVND in the germline V gene (reference sequence). The CDR3 bases are TGTGCCAGTAGTCCCCTCCCGCGAGCGGGAGGGCCCGGGAATGAGCAGTTCTTC. Translated, it gives CASSPLPRAGGPGNEQFF.